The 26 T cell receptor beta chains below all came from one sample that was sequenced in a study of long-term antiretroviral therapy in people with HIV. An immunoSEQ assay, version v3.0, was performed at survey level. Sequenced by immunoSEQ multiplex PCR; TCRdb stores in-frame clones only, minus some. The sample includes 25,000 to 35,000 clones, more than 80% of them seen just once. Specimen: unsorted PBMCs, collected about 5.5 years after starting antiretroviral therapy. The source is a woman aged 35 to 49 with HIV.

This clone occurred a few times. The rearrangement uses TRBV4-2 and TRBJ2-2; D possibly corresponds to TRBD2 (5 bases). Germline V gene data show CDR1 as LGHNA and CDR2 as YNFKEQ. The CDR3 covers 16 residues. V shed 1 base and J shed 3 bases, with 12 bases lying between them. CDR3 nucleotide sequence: TGTGCCAGCAGCCAAGTCGGTGGGAGACACACCGGGGAGCTGTTTTTT. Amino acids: CASSQVGGRHTGELFF.

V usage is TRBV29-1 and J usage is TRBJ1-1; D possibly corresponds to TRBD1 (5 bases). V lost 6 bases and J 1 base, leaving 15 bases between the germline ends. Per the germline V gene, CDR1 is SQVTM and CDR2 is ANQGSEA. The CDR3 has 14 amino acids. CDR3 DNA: TGCAGCGTGACCGGGCACGGGACGAACACTGAAGCTTTCTTT. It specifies CSVTGHGTNTEAFF.

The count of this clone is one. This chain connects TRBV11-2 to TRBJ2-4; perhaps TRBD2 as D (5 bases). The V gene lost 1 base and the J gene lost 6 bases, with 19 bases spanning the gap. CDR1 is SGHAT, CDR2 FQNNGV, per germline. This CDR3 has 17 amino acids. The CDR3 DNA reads TGTGCCAGCAGCTTAGTTGCTCTGTCAGATCGGGGAAACATTCAGTACTTC. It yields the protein CASSLVALSDRGNIQYF.

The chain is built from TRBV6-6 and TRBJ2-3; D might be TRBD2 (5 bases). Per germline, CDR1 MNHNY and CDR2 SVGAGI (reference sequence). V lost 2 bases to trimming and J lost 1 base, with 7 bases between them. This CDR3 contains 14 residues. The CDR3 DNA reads TGTGCCAGCAGTTACCCCGGGGGCACAGATACGCAGTATTTT. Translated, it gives CASSYPGGTDTQYF.

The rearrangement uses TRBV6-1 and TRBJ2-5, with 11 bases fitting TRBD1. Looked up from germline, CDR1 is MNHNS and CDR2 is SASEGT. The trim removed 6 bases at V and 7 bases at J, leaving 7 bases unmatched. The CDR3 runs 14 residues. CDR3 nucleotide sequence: TGTGCCAGCAGCGCTGGGACAGGGGGAGGGACCCAGTACTTC. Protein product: CASSAGTGGGTQYF.

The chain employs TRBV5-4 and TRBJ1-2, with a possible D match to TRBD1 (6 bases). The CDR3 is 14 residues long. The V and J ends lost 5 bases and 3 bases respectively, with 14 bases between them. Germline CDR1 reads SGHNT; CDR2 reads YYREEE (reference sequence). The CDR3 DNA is TGTGCCAGCAGTAACACAGGGTTGGACTATGGCTACACCTTC. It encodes CASSNTGLDYGYTF.

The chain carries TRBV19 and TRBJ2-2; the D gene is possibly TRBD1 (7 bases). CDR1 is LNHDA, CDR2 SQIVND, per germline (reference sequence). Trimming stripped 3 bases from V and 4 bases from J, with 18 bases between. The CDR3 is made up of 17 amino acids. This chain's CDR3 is CASSIDATGRSTGELFF. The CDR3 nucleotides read TGTGCCAGTAGTATCGACGCGACAGGGAGGAGCACCGGGGAGCTGTTTTTT.

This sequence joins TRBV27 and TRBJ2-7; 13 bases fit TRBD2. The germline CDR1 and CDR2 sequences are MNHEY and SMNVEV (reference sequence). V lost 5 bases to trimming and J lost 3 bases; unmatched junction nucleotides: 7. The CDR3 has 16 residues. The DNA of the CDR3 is TGTGCCAGCAGTCTGAGGACTAGCGGGGGATTCTACGAGCAGTACTTC. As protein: CASSLRTSGGFYEQYF.

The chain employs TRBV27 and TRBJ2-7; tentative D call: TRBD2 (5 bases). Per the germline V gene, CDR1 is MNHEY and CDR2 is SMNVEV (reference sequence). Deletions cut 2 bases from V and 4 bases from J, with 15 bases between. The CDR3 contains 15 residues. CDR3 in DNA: TGTGCCAGCAGTTTACGGGGTAGTCCCAAGTACGAGCAGTACTTC. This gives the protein CASSLRGSPKYEQYF.

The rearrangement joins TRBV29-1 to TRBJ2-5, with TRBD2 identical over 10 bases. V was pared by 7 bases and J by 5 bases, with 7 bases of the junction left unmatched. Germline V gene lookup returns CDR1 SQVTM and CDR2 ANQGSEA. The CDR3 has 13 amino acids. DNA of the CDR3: TGCAGCGGGGCAGGGACTAGCGTTGAGACCCAGTACTTC. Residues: CSGAGTSVETQYF.

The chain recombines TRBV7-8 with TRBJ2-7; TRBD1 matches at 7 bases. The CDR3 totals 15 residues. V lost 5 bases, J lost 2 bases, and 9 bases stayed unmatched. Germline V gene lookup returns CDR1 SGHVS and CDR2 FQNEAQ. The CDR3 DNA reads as TGTGCCAGCAGCCCACAGGTTGGGACAGCCTACGAGCAGTACTTC. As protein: CASSPQVGTAYEQYF.

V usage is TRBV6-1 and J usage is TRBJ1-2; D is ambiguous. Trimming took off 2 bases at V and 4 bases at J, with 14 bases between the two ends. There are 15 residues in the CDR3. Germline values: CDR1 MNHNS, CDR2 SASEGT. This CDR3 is CASSESPGNFYGYTF. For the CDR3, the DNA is TGTGCCAGCAGTGAATCCCCAGGTAACTTCTATGGCTACACCTTC.

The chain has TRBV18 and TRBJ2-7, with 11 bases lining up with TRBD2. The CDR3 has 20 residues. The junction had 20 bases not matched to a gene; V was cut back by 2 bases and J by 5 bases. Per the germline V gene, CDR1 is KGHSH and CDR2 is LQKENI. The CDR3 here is CASSPGLRGLLTSGKDEQYF. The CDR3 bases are TGTGCCAGCTCACCAGGGTTAAGGGGACTATTGACTAGCGGGAAAGACGAGCAGTACTTC.

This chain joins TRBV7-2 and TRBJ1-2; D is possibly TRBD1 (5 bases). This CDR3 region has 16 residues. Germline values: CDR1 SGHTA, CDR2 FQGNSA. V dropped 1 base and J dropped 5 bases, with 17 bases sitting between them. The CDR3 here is CASSLVRGGGDYGYTF. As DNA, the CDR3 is TGTGCCAGCAGCTTAGTAAGGGGAGGCGGAGATTATGGCTACACCTTC.

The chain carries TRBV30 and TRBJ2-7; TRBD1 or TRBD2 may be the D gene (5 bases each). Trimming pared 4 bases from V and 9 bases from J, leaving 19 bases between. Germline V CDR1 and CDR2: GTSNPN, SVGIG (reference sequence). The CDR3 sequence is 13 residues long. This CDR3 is CAWTRGTRLGQYF. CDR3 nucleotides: TGTGCCTGGACTCGAGGGACGCGACTTGGGCAGTACTTC.

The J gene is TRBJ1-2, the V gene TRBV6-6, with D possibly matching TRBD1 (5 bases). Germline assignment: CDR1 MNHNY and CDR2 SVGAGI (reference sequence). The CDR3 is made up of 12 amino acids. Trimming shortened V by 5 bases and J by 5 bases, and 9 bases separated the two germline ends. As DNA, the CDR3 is TGTGCCAGCAGTGCAGGGATATATGGCTACACCTTC. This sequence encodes CASSAGIYGYTF.

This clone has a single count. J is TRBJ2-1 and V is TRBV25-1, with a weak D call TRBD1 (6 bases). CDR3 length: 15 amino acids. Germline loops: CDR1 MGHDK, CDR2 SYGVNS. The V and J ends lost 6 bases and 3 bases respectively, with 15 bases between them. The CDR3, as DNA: TGTGCCAGCAGGTCGACAGGCCGACACTACAATGAGCAGTTCTTC. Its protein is CASRSTGRHYNEQFF.

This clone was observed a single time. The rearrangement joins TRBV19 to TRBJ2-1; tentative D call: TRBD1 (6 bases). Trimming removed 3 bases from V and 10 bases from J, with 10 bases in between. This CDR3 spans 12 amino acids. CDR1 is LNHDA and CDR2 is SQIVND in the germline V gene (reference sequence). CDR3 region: CASSINRVEQFF. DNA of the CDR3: TGTGCCAGTAGTATCAACAGGGTCGAGCAGTTCTTC.

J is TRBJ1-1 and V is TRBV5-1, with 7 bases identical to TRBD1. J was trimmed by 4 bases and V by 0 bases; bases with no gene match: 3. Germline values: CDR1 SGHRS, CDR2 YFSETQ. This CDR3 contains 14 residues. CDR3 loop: CASSLDNRGTEAFF. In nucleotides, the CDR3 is TGCGCCAGCAGCTTGGATAACAGGGGCACTGAAGCTTTCTTT.

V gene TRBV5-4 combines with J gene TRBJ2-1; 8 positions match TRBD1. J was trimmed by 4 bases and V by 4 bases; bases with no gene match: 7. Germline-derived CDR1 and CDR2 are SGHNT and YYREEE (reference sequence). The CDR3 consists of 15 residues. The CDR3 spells CASSPRTGSYNEQFF. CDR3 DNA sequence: TGTGCCAGCAGCCCGCGGACAGGGTCGTACAATGAGCAGTTCTTC.

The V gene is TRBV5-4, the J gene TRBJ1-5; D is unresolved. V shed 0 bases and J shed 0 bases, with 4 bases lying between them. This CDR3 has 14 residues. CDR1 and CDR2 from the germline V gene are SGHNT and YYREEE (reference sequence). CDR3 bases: TGTGCCAGCAGCTTGGGCGGTAGCAATCAGCCCCAGCATTTT. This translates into CASSLGGSNQPQHF. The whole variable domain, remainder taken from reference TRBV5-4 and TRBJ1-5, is ETGVTQSPTHLIKTRGQQVTLRCSSQSGHNTVSWYQQALGQGPQFIFQYYREEENGRGNFPPRFSGLQFPNYSSELNVNALELDDSALYLCASSLGGSNQPQHFGDGTRLSIL.

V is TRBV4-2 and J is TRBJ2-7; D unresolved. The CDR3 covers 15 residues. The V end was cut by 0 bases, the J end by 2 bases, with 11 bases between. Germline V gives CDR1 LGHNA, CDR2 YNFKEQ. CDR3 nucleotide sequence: TGTGCCAGCAGCCAAGAGTTACTTGGAACCTACGAGCAGTACTTC. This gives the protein CASSQELLGTYEQYF.

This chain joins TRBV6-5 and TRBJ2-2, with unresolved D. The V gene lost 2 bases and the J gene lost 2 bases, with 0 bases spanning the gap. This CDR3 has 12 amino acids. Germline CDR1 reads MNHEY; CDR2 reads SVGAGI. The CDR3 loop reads CASSYNTGELFF. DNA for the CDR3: TGTGCCAGCAGTTACAACACCGGGGAGCTGTTTTTT.

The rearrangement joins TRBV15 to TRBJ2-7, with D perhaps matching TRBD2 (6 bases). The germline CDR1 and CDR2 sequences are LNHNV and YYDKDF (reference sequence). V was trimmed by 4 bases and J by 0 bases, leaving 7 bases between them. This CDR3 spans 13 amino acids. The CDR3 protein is CATSTGSSYEQYF. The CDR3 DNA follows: TGTGCCACCAGCACCGGGAGCTCCTACGAGCAGTACTTC.

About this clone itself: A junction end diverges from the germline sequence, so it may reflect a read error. DNA for the CDR3: TGTGCAAGCAGTCCTTCGAACCGTGGTACGCAGTATTTT. Amino acids: CASSPSNRGTQYF. This chain uses TRBV6-5 with TRBJ2-3; D not resolved. There are 13 residues in the CDR3. The germline CDR1 and CDR2 sequences are MNHEY and SVGAGI.

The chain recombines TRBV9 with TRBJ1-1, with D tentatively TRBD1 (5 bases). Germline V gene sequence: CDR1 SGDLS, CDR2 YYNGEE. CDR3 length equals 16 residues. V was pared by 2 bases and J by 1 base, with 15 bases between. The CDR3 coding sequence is TGTGCCAGCAGCGTTTTACCGGGACCCCCGAACACTGAAGCTTTCTTT. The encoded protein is CASSVLPGPPNTEAFF.